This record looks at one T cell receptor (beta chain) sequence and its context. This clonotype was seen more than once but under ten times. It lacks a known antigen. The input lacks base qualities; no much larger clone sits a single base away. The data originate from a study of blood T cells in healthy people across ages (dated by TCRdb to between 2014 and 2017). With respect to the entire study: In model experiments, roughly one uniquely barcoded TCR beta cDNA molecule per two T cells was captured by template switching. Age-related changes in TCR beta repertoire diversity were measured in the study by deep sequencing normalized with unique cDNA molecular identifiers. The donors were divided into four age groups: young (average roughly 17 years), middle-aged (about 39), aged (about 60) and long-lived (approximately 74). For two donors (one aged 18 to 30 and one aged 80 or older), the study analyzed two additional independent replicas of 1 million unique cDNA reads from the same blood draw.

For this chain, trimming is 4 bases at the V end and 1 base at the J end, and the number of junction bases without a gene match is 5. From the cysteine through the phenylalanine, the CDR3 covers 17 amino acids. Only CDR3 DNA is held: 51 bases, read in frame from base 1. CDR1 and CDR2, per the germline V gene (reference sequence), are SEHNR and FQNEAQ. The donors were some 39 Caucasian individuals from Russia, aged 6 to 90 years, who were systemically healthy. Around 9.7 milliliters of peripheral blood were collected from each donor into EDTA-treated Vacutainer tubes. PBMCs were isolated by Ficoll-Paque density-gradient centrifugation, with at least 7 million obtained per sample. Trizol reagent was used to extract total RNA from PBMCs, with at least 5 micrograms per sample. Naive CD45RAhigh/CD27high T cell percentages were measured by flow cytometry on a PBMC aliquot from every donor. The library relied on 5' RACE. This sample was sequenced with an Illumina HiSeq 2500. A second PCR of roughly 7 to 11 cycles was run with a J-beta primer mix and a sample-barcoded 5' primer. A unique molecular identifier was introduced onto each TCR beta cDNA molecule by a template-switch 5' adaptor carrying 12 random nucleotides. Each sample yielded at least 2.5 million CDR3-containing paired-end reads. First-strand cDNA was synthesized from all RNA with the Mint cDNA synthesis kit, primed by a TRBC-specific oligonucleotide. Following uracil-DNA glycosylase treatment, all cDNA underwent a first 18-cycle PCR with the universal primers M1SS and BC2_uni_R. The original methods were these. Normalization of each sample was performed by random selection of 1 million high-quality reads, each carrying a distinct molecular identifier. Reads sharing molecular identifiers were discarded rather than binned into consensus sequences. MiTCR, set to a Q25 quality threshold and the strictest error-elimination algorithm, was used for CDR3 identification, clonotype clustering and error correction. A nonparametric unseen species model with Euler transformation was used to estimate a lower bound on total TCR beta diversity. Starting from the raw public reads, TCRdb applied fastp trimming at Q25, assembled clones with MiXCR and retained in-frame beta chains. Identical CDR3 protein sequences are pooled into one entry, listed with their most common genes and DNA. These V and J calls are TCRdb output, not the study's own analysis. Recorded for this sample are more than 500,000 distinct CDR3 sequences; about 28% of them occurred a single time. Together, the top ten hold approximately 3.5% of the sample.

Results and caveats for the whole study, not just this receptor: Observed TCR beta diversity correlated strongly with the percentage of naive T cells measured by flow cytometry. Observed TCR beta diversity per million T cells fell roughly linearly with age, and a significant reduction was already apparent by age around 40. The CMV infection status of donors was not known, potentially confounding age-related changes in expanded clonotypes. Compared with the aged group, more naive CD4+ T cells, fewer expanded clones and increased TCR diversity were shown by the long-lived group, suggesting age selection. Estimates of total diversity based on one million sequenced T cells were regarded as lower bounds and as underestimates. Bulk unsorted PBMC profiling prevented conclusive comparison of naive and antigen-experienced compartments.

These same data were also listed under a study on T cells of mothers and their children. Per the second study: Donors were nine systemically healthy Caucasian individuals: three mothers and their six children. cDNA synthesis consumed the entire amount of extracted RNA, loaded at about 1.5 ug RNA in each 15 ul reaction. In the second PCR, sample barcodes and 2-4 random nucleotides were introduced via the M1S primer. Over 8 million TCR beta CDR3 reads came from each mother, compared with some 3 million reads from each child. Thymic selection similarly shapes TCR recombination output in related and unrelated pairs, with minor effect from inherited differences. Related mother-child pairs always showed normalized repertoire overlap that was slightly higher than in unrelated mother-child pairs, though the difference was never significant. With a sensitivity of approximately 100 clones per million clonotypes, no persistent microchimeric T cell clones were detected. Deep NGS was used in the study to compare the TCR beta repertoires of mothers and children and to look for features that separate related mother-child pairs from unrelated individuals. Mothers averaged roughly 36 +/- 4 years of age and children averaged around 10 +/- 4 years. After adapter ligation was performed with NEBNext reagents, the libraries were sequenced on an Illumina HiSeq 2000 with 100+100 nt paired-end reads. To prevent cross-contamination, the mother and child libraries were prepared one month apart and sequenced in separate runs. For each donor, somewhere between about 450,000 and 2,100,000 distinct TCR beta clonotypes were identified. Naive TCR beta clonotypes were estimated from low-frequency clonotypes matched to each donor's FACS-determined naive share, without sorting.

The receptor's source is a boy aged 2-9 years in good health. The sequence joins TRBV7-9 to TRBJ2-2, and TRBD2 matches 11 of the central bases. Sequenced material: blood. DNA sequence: TGTGCCAGCAGCTCGGTAGCGGGAGGGAAGAACACCGGGGAGCTGTTTTTT. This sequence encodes CASSSVAGGKNTGELFF.